This TCR beta chain was identified during a study of shared clonotypes between healthy human individuals. Assay: immunoSEQ multiplex PCR; the TCRdb copy retains only in-frame clones and omits some. The data hold about 590,000 clones, with over 95% observed a single time. With 0 bases removed from V and 1 base from J, the gap between germline ends came to 11 bases. The CDR3 is made up of 16 amino acids. From germline, CDR1 is SGHDT and CDR2 YYEEEE. Study-wide results and caveats: When naive CD4 clonotypes were compared across a few donors, around 5% were shared. In having few donors, the study represented limited genetic and exposure-history diversity.

As for this clone: As yet, its antigen is unknown.

In the naive CD8 group, cells lacked CD45RO and were positively selected for CCR7, so terminally differentiated effector memory CD45RA+ cells were left out. All donors qualified as healthy HIV-negative adults and had experienced no recent acute infections or vaccinations. The chain joins TRBV5-6 to TRBJ1-5; no firm D call. Sequencing was done on a sample of naive CD8+ T cells sorted from blood. The clonotype comes from a woman aged 25 to 45 in good health. CDR3 sequence: CASSLAGSGSNQPQHF. The CDR3 DNA follows: TGTGCCAGCAGCTTGGCCGGGAGTGGAAGCAATCAGCCCCAGCATTTT.